Listed below are T cell receptor beta chains from one sample, sequenced in a study of blood T cell repertoires in COVID-19. The assay was immunoSEQ multiplex PCR, and TCRdb's table has in-frame clones only and misses some. The sample has 62,000 or so clones, 88% seen once. Specimen: peripheral blood. The receptors originated from a human donor in a cohort sampled during active COVID-19. Each CDR3 is given with its conserved first and last residue.

V	J	CDR3
TRBV24-1	TRBJ1-2	CATSDPGQGALGYTF
TRBV7-9	TRBJ2-1	CASSFLAGILNEQFF
TRBV6-6	TRBJ2-7	CASSSQKYEQYF
TRBV30	TRBJ1-1	CAWSKGGHTEAFF
TRBV7-6	TRBJ1-1	CASSFRWKGELSTEAFF
TRBV6-5	TRBJ1-1	CASNQEGSTEAFF
TRBV30	TRBJ2-3	CAWSGRAAGGAKTQYF
TRBV5-1	TRBJ2-1	CASSLANRAGGPSSYNEQFF
TRBV9	TRBJ2-1	CASSVKASGVLSSYNEQFF
TRBV5-1	TRBJ2-2	CASSSAVAGVAGELFF
TRBV3-1/TRBV3-2	TRBJ1-2	CASSHLQGTDGYTF
TRBV5-1	TRBJ1-3	CASSLAGYGNTIYF
TRBV28	TRBJ2-7	CASSMPLGTYEQYF
TRBV19	TRBJ1-5	CASSIPTGGYNQPQHF
TRBV7-9	TRBJ1-1	CASSLARDRGRTEAFF
TRBV4-1	TRBJ2-7	CASSSRTSGGRSSYEQYF